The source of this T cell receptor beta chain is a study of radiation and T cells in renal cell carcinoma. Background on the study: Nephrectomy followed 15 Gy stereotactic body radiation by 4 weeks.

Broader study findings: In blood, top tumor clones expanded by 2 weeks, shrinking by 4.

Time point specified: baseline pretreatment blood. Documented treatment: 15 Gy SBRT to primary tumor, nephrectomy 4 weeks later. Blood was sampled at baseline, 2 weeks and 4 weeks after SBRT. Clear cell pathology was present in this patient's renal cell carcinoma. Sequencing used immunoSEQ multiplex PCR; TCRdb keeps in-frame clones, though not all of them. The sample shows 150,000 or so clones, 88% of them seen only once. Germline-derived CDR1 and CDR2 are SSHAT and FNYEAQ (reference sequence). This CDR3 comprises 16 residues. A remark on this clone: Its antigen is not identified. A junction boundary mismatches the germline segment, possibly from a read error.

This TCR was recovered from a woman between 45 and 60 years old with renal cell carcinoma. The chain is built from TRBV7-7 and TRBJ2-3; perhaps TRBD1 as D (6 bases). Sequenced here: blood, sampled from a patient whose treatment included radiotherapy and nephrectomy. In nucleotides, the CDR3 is TGTGCTAGCAGCCTAAATACAGGGTTGGGCACAGATACGCAGTATTTT. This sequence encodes CASSLNTGLGTDTQYF. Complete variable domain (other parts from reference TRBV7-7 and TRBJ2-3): GAGVSQSPRYKVTKRGQDVTLRCDPISSHATLYWYQQALGQGPEFLTYFNYEAQPDKSGLPSDRFSAERPEGSISTLTIQRTEQRDSAMYRCASSLNTGLGTDTQYFGPGTRLTVL.